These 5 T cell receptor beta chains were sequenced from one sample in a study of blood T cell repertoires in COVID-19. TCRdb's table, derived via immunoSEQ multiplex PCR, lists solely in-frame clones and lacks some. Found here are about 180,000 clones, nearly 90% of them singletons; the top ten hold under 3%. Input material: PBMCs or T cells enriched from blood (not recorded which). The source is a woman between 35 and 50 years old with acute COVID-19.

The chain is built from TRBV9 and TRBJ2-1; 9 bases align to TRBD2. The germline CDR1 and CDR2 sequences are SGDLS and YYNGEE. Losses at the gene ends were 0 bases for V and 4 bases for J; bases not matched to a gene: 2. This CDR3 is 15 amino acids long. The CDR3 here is CASSVGRGGYNEQFF. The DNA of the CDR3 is TGTGCCAGCAGCGTAGGGCGGGGGGGTTACAATGAGCAGTTCTTC.

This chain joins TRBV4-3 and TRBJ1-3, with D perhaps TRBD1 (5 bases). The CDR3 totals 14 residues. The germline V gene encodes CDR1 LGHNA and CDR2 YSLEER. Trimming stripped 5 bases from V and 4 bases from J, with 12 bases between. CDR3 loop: CASSSRVIGNTIYF. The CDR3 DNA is TGCGCCAGCAGCTCCAGGGTTATCGGAAACACCATATATTTT.

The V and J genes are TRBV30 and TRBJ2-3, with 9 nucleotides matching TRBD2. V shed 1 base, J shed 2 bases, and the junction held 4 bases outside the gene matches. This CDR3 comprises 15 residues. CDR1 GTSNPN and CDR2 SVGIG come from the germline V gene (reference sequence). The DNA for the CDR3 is TGTGCCTGGAGTGGGCGGGGGGGTCACACAGATACGCAGTATTTT. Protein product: CAWSGRGGHTDTQYF.

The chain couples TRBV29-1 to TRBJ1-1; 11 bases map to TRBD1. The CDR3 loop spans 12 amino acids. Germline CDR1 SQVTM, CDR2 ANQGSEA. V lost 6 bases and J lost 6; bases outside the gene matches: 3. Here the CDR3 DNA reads TGCAGCGTGGGACAGGGGGGCCCTGAAGCTTTCTTT. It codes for CSVGQGGPEAFF.

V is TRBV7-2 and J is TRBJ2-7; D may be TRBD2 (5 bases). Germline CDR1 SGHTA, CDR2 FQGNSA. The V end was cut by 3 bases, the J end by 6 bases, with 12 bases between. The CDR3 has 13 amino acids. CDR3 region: CASSFGGFGEQYF. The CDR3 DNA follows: TGTGCCAGCAGCTTTGGCGGGTTCGGCGAGCAGTACTTC.